Listed below are T cell receptor beta chains from one sample, sequenced in a study of graft-versus-host responses after intestinal transplantation. These receptors' targets are unknown. Clones were sequenced by immunoSEQ multiplex PCR, and TCRdb holds only the in-frame ones, with some missing. The repertoire holds tens of thousands of clones, roughly nine tenths seen once, with 0.55% to 0.8% in the top ten. Sequenced material: unstimulated CD4+ T cells sorted from spleen or lymph node cells, taken before transplant. The receptor source for this set is a human donor who was the organ donor for an intestinal transplant. The CDR3 runs from the conserved cysteine through the conserved F or W. Each record gives: clone size, V gene, J gene, D gene, CDR3 DNA, CDR3 protein. A D gene is named only where the DNA matches it firmly. The size field is filled for only some rows; it gives once, few, many or a size class.

.	TRBV28	TRBJ2-4	TRBD1	TGTGCCAGCAGTTCCCCGCCCGGGACAGGGGAGGGGAACATTCAGTACTTC	CASSSPPGTGEGNIQYF
.	TRBV5-1	TRBJ2-5	.	TGCGCCAGCAGCTTGCTCCTATTCCAAGAGACCCAGTACTTC	CASSLLLFQETQYF
.	TRBV28	TRBJ2-1	TRBD2	TGTGCCAGCAGTTTAGGGGGACTAGCACGTGAGCAGTTCTTC	CASSLGGLAREQFF
.	TRBV7-9	TRBJ2-3	.	TGTGCCAGCAGCTTGCTAGCGTCCTCTAGCACAGATACGCAGTATTTT	CASSLLASSSTDTQYF
.	TRBV4-3	TRBJ1-3	.	TGCGCCAGCAGCCAAGGGGACACCATTAGCTCTGGAAACACCATATATTTT	CASSQGDTISSGNTIYF
.	TRBV29-1	TRBJ1-1	.	TGCAGCTTAAACCGGGGACAGAACACTGAAGCTTTCTTT	CSLNRGQNTEAFF
.	TRBV28	TRBJ2-7	.	TGTGCCAGCAGTCAGGCCGAACCTGCTTGGGAGCAGTACTTC	CASSQAEPAWEQYF
.	TRBV7-2	TRBJ2-7	TRBD2	TGTGCCAGCAGCCTGGGACTAGCGGGAGGGACGACCTCCTACGAGCAGTACTTC	CASSLGLAGGTTSYEQYF
.	TRBV28	TRBJ2-7	TRBD1	TGTGCCAGCAGCCTGTCGGACAGGGCCCACGAGCAGTACTTC	CASSLSDRAHEQYF
.	TRBV5-1	TRBJ1-5	.	TGCGCCAGCAGCTTGGGCCAGGGAACTCAGCCCCAGCATTTT	CASSLGQGTQPQHF
.	TRBV28	TRBJ2-7	.	TGTGCCACCCTACCCCCACACGTAGGAGGGAATTACGAGCAGTACTTC	CATLPPHVGGNYEQYF
.	TRBV5-1	TRBJ1-5	TRBD1	TGCGCCAGCAGCTTGGGACAGGGCTCGTCGCAGCATTTT	CASSLGQGSSQHF
.	TRBV9	TRBJ1-3	.	TGTGCCAGCAGCGCTGAGATAAAAGGAAACACCATATATTTT	CASSAEIKGNTIYF
.	TRBV29-1	TRBJ1-1	TRBD1	TGCAGCGCGCCGGCGACAGGGTTTCTGTACACTGAAGCTTTCTTT	CSAPATGFLYTEAFF
.	TRBV2	TRBJ2-3	.	TGTGCCAGCAGTGGGCGGAGGCCAATCACAGATACGCAGTATTTT	CASSGRRPITDTQYF
.	TRBV6-5	TRBJ2-7	.	TGTGCCAGCAGTTACGGAGGGGTAAGGGACGAGCAGTACTTC	CASSYGGVRDEQYF
.	TRBV18	TRBJ2-7	TRBD2	TGTGCCAGCTCACCACCAGGAGCGGGAGCCTACGAGCAGTACTTC	CASSPPGAGAYEQYF
.	TRBV5-8	TRBJ2-1	TRBD2	TGTGCCAGCAGCTCCCGACTAGCGGGAGGGTCCTACAATGAGCAGTTCTTC	CASSSRLAGGSYNEQFF
.	TRBV28	TRBJ2-3	TRBD2	TGTGCCAGCAGGTCTAGCGGGAGGGCAGATACGCAGTATTTT	CASRSSGRADTQYF
.	TRBV6-5	TRBJ1-1	TRBD1	TGTGCCAGCAGTCCGGCGAAGGGGGCTGGAGCTTTCTTT	CASSPAKGAGAFF
.	TRBV19	TRBJ1-2	.	TGTGCCAGTAGTATTACCGGGGGGTATGGCTACACCTTC	CASSITGGYGYTF
.	TRBV28	TRBJ2-2	.	TGTGCCAGCAGCCCGCAGAGGTCGAACACCGGGGAGCTGTTTTTT	CASSPQRSNTGELFF
few	TRBV7-9	TRBJ2-7	.	TGTGCCAGCAGCTTGGCGGGACAGTCCTACGAGCAGTACTTC	CASSLAGQSYEQYF
.	TRBV27	TRBJ2-1	.	TGTGCCAGCAGTGCATTTGGGACTCTTGGTAACAATGAGCAGTTCTTC	CASSAFGTLGNNEQFF
.	TRBV7-9	TRBJ1-1	TRBD1	TGTGCCAGCAGCTTATCGCCAAACCCCGGGACAGGGCGGACTGAAGCTTTCTTT	CASSLSPNPGTGRTEAFF
.	TRBV4-1	TRBJ2-7	TRBD1	TGCGCCAGCAGCCTCAGACAGGGGCCCCCCTCCTACGAGCAGTACTTC	CASSLRQGPPSYEQYF
few	TRBV7-9	TRBJ1-2	.	TGTGCCAGCAGCTTAGCGGCAGCCTCGGGTGGCTACACCTTC	CASSLAAASGGYTF
.	TRBV28	TRBJ2-3	TRBD1	TGTGCCAGCAGTTCCCAGGACAGGATCACAGATACGCAGTATTTT	CASSSQDRITDTQYF
.	TRBV2	TRBJ1-5	.	TGTGCCAGCAGTGCCAATAGCAATCAGCCCCAGCATTTT	CASSANSNQPQHF
.	TRBV5-6	TRBJ1-4	TRBD1	TGTGCCAGCAGCTTGTCAGGGACAGGAGAAAAACTGTTTTTT	CASSLSGTGEKLFF
.	TRBV25-1	TRBJ1-2	.	TGTGCCAGCAGTGATAGGGGTGGGAGCTACACCTTC	CASSDRGGSYTF
.	TRBV28	TRBJ1-4	TRBD1	TGTGCCAGCAGTTTGCCACAGGGGTCTAATGAAAAACTGTTTTTT	CASSLPQGSNEKLFF
few	TRBV10-3	TRBJ1-1	.	TGTGCCATCAGTGGGAGCTCCAGCGAAGCTTTCTTT	CAISGSSSEAFF
.	TRBV9	TRBJ2-2	TRBD2	TGTGCCAGCAGCGTAGAAGGCATGGGACTAGCGGGCGGGGAGCTGTTTTTT	CASSVEGMGLAGGELFF
.	TRBV7-8	TRBJ1-3	TRBD1	TGTGCCAGCAGCGATGACAGGGTTCCCGGTGGAAACACCATATATTTT	CASSDDRVPGGNTIYF
.	TRBV4-3	TRBJ1-1	.	TGCGCCAGCAGCCAAGAAAGGACAGAGAACACTGAAGCTTTCTTT	CASSQERTENTEAFF
.	TRBV19	TRBJ2-3	.	TGTGCCAGTAGCGGGTCAAGCACAGATACGCAGTATTTT	CASSGSSTDTQYF
.	TRBV27	TRBJ2-7	TRBD2	TGTGCCAGCAGTCTAAAAGGGACTAGCGGGAGCTCCTACGAGCAGTACTTC	CASSLKGTSGSSYEQYF
.	TRBV15	TRBJ1-4	.	TGTGCCACCAGCAGAGGAGCGACAGGACTCGCAACTAATGAAAAACTGTTTTTT	CATSRGATGLATNEKLFF
.	TRBV2	TRBJ1-1	.	TGTGCCAGCAGTCCCCTCACTGAAGCTTTCTTT	CASSPLTEAFF
.	TRBV15	TRBJ2-7	TRBD2	TGTGCCACCAGCGAACTAGCGGGAGTCGGCAACGAGCAGTACTTC	CATSELAGVGNEQYF
.	TRBV19	TRBJ1-4	.	TGTGCCAGCGGGAGGGCAACTAATGAAAAACTGTTTTTT	CASGRATNEKLFF
.	TRBV25-1	TRBJ1-1	.	TGTGCCAGCAGTGAATACACGACAGTCATGAACACTGAAGCTTTCTTT	CASSEYTTVMNTEAFF